This record looks at one TCR beta chain sequence and its context. The data are from a study of cytomegalovirus exposure and HLA in healthy donors. Primers: 60 Vbeta forward and 13 Jbeta reverse. TCRdb's copy holds only in-frame clones and misses some; the assay was immunoSEQ multiplex PCR. The sample has some 110,000 clones; 70% to 80% are singletons. The CDR3 covers 17 residues. CDR1 is MGHRA, CDR2 YSYEKL, per germline. The trim removed 0 bases at V and 4 bases at J, leaving 3 bases unmatched. The receptor's source is a woman aged 18-29 years in good health and CMV-seronegative. The chain joins TRBV4-1 to TRBJ2-2; 12 nucleotides match TRBD2. The sequenced sample was PBMCs. The DNA for the CDR3 is TGCGCCAGCAGCCAAGAGACTAGCGGGGGAAGCACCGGGGAGCTGTTTTTT. Translating it yields CASSQETSGGSTGELFF.